This T cell receptor beta chain comes out of a study of cytomegalovirus exposure and HLA in healthy donors. Overall study findings and caveats: Analyzed later, association rates of TCRs varied across HLA loci, with DRB1 most and HLA-C fewest.

About this clone itself: The antigen remains unidentified.

The PCR was carried out with 60 Vbeta primers and 13 Jbeta primers. Clones were read by immunoSEQ multiplex PCR, and TCRdb kept only the in-frame ones, dropping some. The data show tens of thousands of clones, 75% seen once. The source material was PBMCs. This TCR derives from a man aged 35-49 years in good health and CMV-seronegative.

In DNA, the CDR3 is TGCGCCAGCAGATATGGTGGCAGACAAGAGACCCAGTACTTC. Its protein product is CASRYGGRQETQYF. V gene TRBV5-1 combines with J gene TRBJ2-5; D is uncertain. Per germline, CDR1 SGHRS and CDR2 YFSETQ. V lost 5 bases and J 2 bases, leaving 13 bases between the germline ends. The CDR3 is 14 amino acids.